The rows below give T cell receptor beta chains drawn from one sample of a study of regulatory T cells in long-lasting Graves disease. Each CDR3 protein gets one entry after TCRdb re-called the multiplex PCR reads with MiXCR. The table shows some 340,000 distinct CDR3 sequences, with approximately 10% occurring only once. A further study also used this sample, focusing on T cells in Graves' hyperthyroidism and ophthalmopathy.

Sample: peripheral blood mononuclear cells (PBMCs), taken at new diagnosis, from a patient treated with antithyroid drugs. The receptors come from a woman between 18 and 29 years old with Graves disease. Each CDR3 is given with its conserved first and last residue. The order of the fields is J gene, V gene, clone size, D gene, CDR3 protein, CDR3 DNA. The D gene is left open where the match is weak. Not every row has a clone size; where given, it reads once, few, many or a size class.

J gene: TRBJ1-6; V gene: TRBV7-2; clone size: NA; D gene: NA; CDR3 protein: CASSTRRPNSLHF; CDR3 DNA: TGTGCCAGCAGCACCAGGAGACCCAACTCCCTCCACTTT
J gene: TRBJ2-1; V gene: TRBV18; clone size: many; D gene: NA; CDR3 protein: CASSPLAQGAIFYNEQFF; CDR3 DNA: TGTGCCAGCTCACCTTTGGCGCAGGGAGCTATCTTCTACAATGAGCAGTTCTTC
J gene: TRBJ2-3; V gene: TRBV3-1; clone size: few; D gene: TRBD2; CDR3 protein: CASSPSYSGGGTDTQYF; CDR3 DNA: TGTGCCAGCAGCCCATCCTACAGCGGGGGGGGCACAGATACGCAGTATTTT
J gene: TRBJ2-1; V gene: TRBV29-1; clone size: NA; D gene: NA; CDR3 protein: CSVDGLARNEQFF; CDR3 DNA: TGCAGCGTTGACGGGCTAGCGAGAAATGAGCAGTTCTTC
J gene: TRBJ2-2; V gene: TRBV6-2/TRBV6-3; clone size: few; D gene: TRBD1; CDR3 protein: CASSPWTGGTGELFF; CDR3 DNA: TGTGCCAGCAGCCCCTGGACAGGGGGCACCGGGGAGCTGTTTTTT
J gene: TRBJ2-3; V gene: TRBV6-2/TRBV6-3; clone size: many; D gene: TRBD2; CDR3 protein: CAIKEAGDTDTQYF; CDR3 DNA: TGTGCCATCAAAGAGGCGGGAGATACAGATACGCAGTATTTT
J gene: TRBJ1-6; V gene: TRBV13; clone size: many; D gene: NA; CDR3 protein: CASTLQGYSPLHF; CDR3 DNA: TGTGCCAGCACCCTGCAGGGGTACTCACCCCTCCACTTT
J gene: TRBJ2-5; V gene: TRBV29-1; clone size: many; D gene: NA; CDR3 protein: CSGGRETQYF; CDR3 DNA: TGCAGCGGAGGGAGAGAGACCCAGTACTTC
J gene: TRBJ2-2; V gene: TRBV3-1; clone size: NA; D gene: TRBD1; CDR3 protein: CASSHRQGAGGELFF; CDR3 DNA: TGTGCCAGCAGCCATCGACAGGGGGCCGGCGGGGAGCTGTTTTTT
J gene: TRBJ1-1; V gene: TRBV27; clone size: many; D gene: NA; CDR3 protein: CASSLLTVNTEAFF; CDR3 DNA: TGTGCCAGCAGTCTATTGACAGTGAACACTGAAGCTTTCTTT
J gene: TRBJ2-7; V gene: TRBV19; clone size: many; D gene: TRBD2; CDR3 protein: CASSISTGGGEYEQYF; CDR3 DNA: TGTGCCAGTAGTATCTCCACCGGTGGGGGGGAGTACGAGCAGTACTTC
J gene: TRBJ2-3; V gene: TRBV11-2; clone size: NA; D gene: TRBD2; CDR3 protein: CASSHLAGGPQDTQYF; CDR3 DNA: TGTGCCAGCAGCCATCTAGCGGGGGGGCCCCAAGATACGCAGTATTTT
J gene: TRBJ1-2; V gene: TRBV28; clone size: many; D gene: NA; CDR3 protein: CASSGPSVQGNYGYTF; CDR3 DNA: TGTGCCAGCAGTGGCCCTTCGGTGCAGGGGAACTATGGCTACACCTTC
J gene: TRBJ2-7; V gene: TRBV12-3/TRBV12-4; clone size: many; D gene: TRBD1; CDR3 protein: CASTNRDRGYEQYF; CDR3 DNA: TGTGCCAGCACCAACAGGGACAGGGGATACGAGCAGTACTTC
J gene: TRBJ2-1; V gene: TRBV4-1; clone size: many; D gene: TRBD2; CDR3 protein: CASSQELVGTSEFF; CDR3 DNA: TGCGCCAGCAGCCAAGAATTAGTCGGGACTAGCGAGTTCTTC
J gene: TRBJ1-5; V gene: TRBV5-1; clone size: many; D gene: TRBD1; CDR3 protein: CASRPGQGTDQPQHF; CDR3 DNA: TGCGCCAGCAGGCCGGGACAGGGGACCGATCAGCCCCAGCATTTT
J gene: TRBJ2-2; V gene: TRBV27; clone size: NA; D gene: NA; CDR3 protein: CASSLSITGELFF; CDR3 DNA: TGTGCCAGCAGTTTATCAATCACCGGGGAGCTGTTTTTT
J gene: TRBJ1-5; V gene: TRBV6-1; clone size: many; D gene: NA; CDR3 protein: CASSLTRLNQPQHF; CDR3 DNA: TGTGCCAGCAGCCTCACAAGACTCAATCAGCCCCAGCATTTT
J gene: TRBJ2-1; V gene: TRBV10-3; clone size: NA; D gene: TRBD1; CDR3 protein: CAITGQGIGEQFF; CDR3 DNA: TGTGCCATCACGGGACAGGGCATCGGTGAGCAGTTCTTC
J gene: TRBJ2-3; V gene: TRBV20-1; clone size: many; D gene: NA; CDR3 protein: CSALEEKGGTQYF; CDR3 DNA: TGCAGTGCTCTCGAAGAGAAGGGGGGTACGCAGTATTTT
J gene: TRBJ2-3; V gene: TRBV20-1; clone size: NA; D gene: TRBD2; CDR3 protein: CSARPGGEYTDTQYF; CDR3 DNA: TGCAGTGCTAGACCCGGGGGGGAATACACAGATACGCAGTATTTT
J gene: TRBJ1-4; V gene: TRBV5-1; clone size: once; D gene: NA; CDR3 protein: CASSLATGTNEKLFF; CDR3 DNA: TGCGCCAGCAGCTTGGCGACTGGGACTAATGAAAAACTGTTTTTT
J gene: TRBJ2-2; V gene: TRBV11-1; clone size: many; D gene: NA; CDR3 protein: CASSSDRTNTGELFF; CDR3 DNA: TGTGCCAGCAGCTCCGACAGGACGAACACCGGGGAGCTGTTTTTT
J gene: TRBJ2-1; V gene: TRBV5-4; clone size: NA; D gene: TRBD1; CDR3 protein: CASSLFGTGLNEQFF; CDR3 DNA: TGTGCCAGCAGCTTATTCGGGACAGGGCTCAATGAGCAGTTCTTC
J gene: TRBJ1-2; V gene: TRBV20-1; clone size: NA; D gene: TRBD1; CDR3 protein: CSAHGGPGQGGGYTF; CDR3 DNA: TGCAGTGCCCACGGCGGACCGGGACAGGGCGGTGGCTACACCTTC
J gene: TRBJ2-5; V gene: TRBV2; clone size: many; D gene: NA; CDR3 protein: CASSEVEGTNLGETQYF; CDR3 DNA: TGTGCCAGCAGTGAAGTCGAGGGGACGAACCTCGGGGAGACCCAGTACTTC
J gene: TRBJ1-1; V gene: TRBV7-2; clone size: many; D gene: NA; CDR3 protein: CASSLGGGGKNTEAFF; CDR3 DNA: TGTGCCAGCAGCTTAGGGGGAGGCGGGAAGAACACTGAAGCTTTCTTT
J gene: TRBJ1-2; V gene: TRBV6-1; clone size: many; D gene: TRBD1; CDR3 protein: CASSEVGQLMKLTNYGYTF; CDR3 DNA: TGTGCCAGCAGTGAGGTGGGACAGCTGATGAAATTGACTAACTATGGCTACACCTTC
J gene: TRBJ2-1; V gene: TRBV30; clone size: many; D gene: NA; CDR3 protein: CAWSVGLVTYNEQFF; CDR3 DNA: TGTGCCTGGAGTGTGGGGCTAGTAACCTACAATGAGCAGTTCTTC
J gene: TRBJ2-1; V gene: TRBV6-5; clone size: few; D gene: TRBD2; CDR3 protein: CASSYPGSSGGSYNEQSF; CDR3 DNA: TGTGCCAGCAGTTACCCTGGTTCTAGCGGGGGGTCCTACAATGAGCAGTCCTTC
J gene: TRBJ1-3; V gene: TRBV15; clone size: NA; D gene: NA; CDR3 protein: CATSRDTGISGNTIYF; CDR3 DNA: TGTGCCACCAGCAGGGATACAGGGATCTCTGGAAACACCATATATTTT
J gene: TRBJ1-1; V gene: TRBV2; clone size: many; D gene: NA; CDR3 protein: CACPIREGAEAFF; CDR3 DNA: TGTGCCTGCCCCATCCGGGAAGGGGCTGAAGCTTTCTTT
J gene: TRBJ1-4; V gene: TRBV6-2/TRBV6-3; clone size: many; D gene: NA; CDR3 protein: CASSYAVGSDYEKLFF; CDR3 DNA: TGTGCCAGCAGTTACGCGGTCGGCTCCGATTATGAAAAACTGTTTTTT
J gene: TRBJ1-2; V gene: TRBV11-2; clone size: NA; D gene: NA; CDR3 protein: CASRPTGSKYGYTF; CDR3 DNA: TGTGCCAGCAGGCCCACGGGATCGAAATATGGCTACACCTTC
J gene: TRBJ2-3; V gene: TRBV28; clone size: many; D gene: NA; CDR3 protein: CASSPPDGDKGNTDTQYF; CDR3 DNA: TGTGCCAGCAGTCCTCCCGACGGGGATAAGGGTAACACAGATACGCAGTATTTT
J gene: TRBJ2-1; V gene: TRBV11-3; clone size: few; D gene: TRBD2; CDR3 protein: CASSTSRGSSYNEQFF; CDR3 DNA: TGTGCCAGCAGCACTTCACGCGGGAGCTCCTACAATGAGCAGTTCTTC
J gene: TRBJ2-1; V gene: TRBV7-9; clone size: many; D gene: NA; CDR3 protein: CASSQIFRAGEQFF; CDR3 DNA: TGTGCCAGCAGCCAGATATTCAGGGCTGGTGAGCAGTTCTTC
J gene: TRBJ1-2; V gene: TRBV7-9; clone size: few; D gene: NA; CDR3 protein: CASSLTREHYGYTF; CDR3 DNA: TGTGCCAGCAGCCTCACCCGGGAGCACTATGGCTACACCTTC
J gene: TRBJ2-2; V gene: TRBV10-2; clone size: few; D gene: NA; CDR3 protein: CAGGYRTNLNTGELFF; CDR3 DNA: TGCGCCGGGGGTTATAGGACTAACCTGAACACCGGGGAGCTGTTTTTT
J gene: TRBJ1-6; V gene: TRBV6-1; clone size: NA; D gene: TRBD1; CDR3 protein: CASRGGGETPLHF; CDR3 DNA: TGTGCCTCGCGCGGAGGGGGCGAGACACCCCTCCACTTT
J gene: TRBJ2-3; V gene: TRBV29-1; clone size: few; D gene: NA; CDR3 protein: CSVEADLRLDTQYF; CDR3 DNA: TGCAGCGTTGAAGCGGACTTGAGGTTGGATACGCAGTATTTT
J gene: TRBJ2-7; V gene: TRBV5-1; clone size: many; D gene: NA; CDR3 protein: CASSLMGEQYF; CDR3 DNA: TGCGCCAGCAGCTTGATGGGGGAGCAGTACTTC
J gene: TRBJ2-3; V gene: TRBV7-3; clone size: many; D gene: NA; CDR3 protein: CASSSVSTDTQYF; CDR3 DNA: TGTGCCAGCAGCTCCGTTAGCACAGATACGCAGTATTTT
J gene: TRBJ1-3; V gene: TRBV7-9; clone size: NA; D gene: NA; CDR3 protein: CASSLDGLGNTIYF; CDR3 DNA: TGTGCCAGCAGCTTAGACGGTCTAGGAAACACCATATATTTT
J gene: TRBJ2-7; V gene: TRBV7-2; clone size: many; D gene: TRBD2; CDR3 protein: CASSLVGGGPWNEQYF; CDR3 DNA: TGTGCCAGCAGCTTAGTTGGGGGAGGGCCCTGGAACGAGCAGTACTTC